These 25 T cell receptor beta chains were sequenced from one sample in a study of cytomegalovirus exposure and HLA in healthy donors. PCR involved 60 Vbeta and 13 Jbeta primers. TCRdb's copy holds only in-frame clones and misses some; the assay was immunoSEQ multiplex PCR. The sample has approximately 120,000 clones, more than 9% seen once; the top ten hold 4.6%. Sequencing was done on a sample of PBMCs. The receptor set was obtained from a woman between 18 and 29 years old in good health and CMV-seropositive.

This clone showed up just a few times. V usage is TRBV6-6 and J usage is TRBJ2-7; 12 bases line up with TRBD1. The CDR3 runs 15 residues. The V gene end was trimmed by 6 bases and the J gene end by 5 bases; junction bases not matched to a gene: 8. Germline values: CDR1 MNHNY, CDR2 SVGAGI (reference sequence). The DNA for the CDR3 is TGTGCCAGCAGGGAGGGGGGACAGGGGGCTAACGAGCAGTACTTC. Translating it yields CASREGGQGANEQYF.

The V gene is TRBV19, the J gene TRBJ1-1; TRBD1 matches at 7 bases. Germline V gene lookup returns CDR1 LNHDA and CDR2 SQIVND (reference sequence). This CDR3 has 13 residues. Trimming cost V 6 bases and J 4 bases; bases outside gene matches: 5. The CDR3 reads CASRKGAVTEAFF. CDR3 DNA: TGTGCCAGTAGGAAGGGGGCCGTCACTGAAGCTTTCTTT.

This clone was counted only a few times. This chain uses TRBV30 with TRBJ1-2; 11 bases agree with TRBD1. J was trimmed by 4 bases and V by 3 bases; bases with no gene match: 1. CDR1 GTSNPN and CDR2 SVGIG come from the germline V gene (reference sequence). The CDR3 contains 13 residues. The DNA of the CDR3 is TGTGCCTGGAGAGGACAGGGGGCCTATGGCTACACCTTC. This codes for CAWRGQGAYGYTF. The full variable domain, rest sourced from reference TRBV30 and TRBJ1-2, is SQTIHQWPATLVQPVGSPLSLECTVEGTSNPNLYWYRQAAGRGLQLLFYSVGIGQISSEVPQNLSASRPQDRQFILSSKKLLLSDSGFYLCAWRGQGAYGYTFGSGTRLTVV.

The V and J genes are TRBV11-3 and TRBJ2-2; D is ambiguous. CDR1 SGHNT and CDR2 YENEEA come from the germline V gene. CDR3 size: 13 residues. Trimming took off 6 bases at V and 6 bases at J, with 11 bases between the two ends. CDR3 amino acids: CASSQVRAGELFF. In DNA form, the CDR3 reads TGTGCCAGCAGTCAAGTCCGGGCCGGGGAGCTGTTTTTT.

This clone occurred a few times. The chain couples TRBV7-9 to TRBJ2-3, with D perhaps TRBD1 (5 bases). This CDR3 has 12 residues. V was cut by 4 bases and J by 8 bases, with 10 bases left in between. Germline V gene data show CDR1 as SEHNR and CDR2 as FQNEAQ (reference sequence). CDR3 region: CASSSPQGTQYF. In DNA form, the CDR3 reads TGTGCCAGCAGCTCCCCCCAGGGTACGCAGTATTTT.

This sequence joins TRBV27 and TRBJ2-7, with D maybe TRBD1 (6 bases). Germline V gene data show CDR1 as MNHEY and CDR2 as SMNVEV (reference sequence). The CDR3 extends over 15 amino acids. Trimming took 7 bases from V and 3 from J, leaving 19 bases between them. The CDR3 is CASTRGYRDNYEQYF. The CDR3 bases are TGTGCCAGCACCCGGGGCTACCGGGACAACTACGAGCAGTACTTC.

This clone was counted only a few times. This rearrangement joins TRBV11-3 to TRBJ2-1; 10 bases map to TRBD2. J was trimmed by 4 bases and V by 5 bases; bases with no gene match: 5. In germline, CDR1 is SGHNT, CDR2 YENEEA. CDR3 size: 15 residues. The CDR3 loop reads CASSPGLAAYNEQFF. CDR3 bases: TGTGCCAGCAGCCCCGGACTAGCGGCTTACAATGAGCAGTTCTTC.

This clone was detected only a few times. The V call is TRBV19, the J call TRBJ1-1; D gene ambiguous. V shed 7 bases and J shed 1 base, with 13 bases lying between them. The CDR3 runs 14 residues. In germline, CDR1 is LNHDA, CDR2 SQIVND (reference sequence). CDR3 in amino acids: CASNRVGRNTEAFF. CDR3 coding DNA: TGTGCCAGTAATCGGGTAGGGAGGAACACTGAAGCTTTCTTT.

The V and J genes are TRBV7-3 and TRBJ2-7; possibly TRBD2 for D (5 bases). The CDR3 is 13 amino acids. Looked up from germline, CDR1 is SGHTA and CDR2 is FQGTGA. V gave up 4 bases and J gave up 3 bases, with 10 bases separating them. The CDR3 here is CASSSSRDYEQYF. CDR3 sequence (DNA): TGTGCCAGCAGCTCAAGCCGGGACTACGAGCAGTACTTC.

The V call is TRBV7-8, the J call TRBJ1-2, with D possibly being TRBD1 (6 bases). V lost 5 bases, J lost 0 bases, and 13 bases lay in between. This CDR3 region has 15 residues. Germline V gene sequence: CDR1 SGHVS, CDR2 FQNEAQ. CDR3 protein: CASSPDRLANYGYTF. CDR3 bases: TGTGCCAGCAGCCCAGACAGGCTGGCTAACTATGGCTACACCTTC.

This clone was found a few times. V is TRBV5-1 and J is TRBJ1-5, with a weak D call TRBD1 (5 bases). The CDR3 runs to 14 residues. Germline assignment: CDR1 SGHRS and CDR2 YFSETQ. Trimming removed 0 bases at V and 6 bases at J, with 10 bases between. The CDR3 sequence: CASSLVGEGQPQHF. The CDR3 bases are TGCGCCAGCAGCTTGGTAGGGGAGGGTCAGCCCCAGCATTTT. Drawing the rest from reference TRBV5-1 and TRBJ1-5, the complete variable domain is KAGVTQTPRYLIKTRGQQVTLSCSPISGHRSVSWYQQTPGQGLQFLFEYFSETQRNKGNFPGRFSGRQFSNSRSEMNVSTLELGDSALYLCASSLVGEGQPQHFGDGTRLSIL.

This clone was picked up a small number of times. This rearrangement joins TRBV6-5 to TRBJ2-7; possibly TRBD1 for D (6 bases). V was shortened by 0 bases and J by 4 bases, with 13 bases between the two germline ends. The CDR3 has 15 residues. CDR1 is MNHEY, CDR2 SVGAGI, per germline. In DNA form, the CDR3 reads TGTGCCAGCAGTTACTCGAGGGCAGGGGATTACGAGCAGTACTTC. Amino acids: CASSYSRAGDYEQYF.

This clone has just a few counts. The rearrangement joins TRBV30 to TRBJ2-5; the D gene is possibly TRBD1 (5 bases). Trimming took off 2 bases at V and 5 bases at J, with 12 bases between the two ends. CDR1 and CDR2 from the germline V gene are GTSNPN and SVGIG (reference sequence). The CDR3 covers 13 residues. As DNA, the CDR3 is TGTGCCTGGAGTAGGGGTCATCAGGAGACCCAGTACTTC. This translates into CAWSRGHQETQYF. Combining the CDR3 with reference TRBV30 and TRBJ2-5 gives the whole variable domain SQTIHQWPATLVQPVGSPLSLECTVEGTSNPNLYWYRQAAGRGLQLLFYSVGIGQISSEVPQNLSASRPQDRQFILSSKKLLLSDSGFYLCAWSRGHQETQYFGPGTRLLVL.

CDR3 amino acids: CASLGGWAFF. CDR3 nucleotides: TGTGCCAGTCTAGGGGGATGGGCTTTCTTT. This chain links TRBV6-1 with TRBJ1-1; tentative D call: TRBD1 (6 bases). This CDR3 region has 10 residues. Germline V CDR1 and CDR2: MNHNS, SASEGT. Trimming removed 9 bases at V and 11 bases at J, with 13 bases between.

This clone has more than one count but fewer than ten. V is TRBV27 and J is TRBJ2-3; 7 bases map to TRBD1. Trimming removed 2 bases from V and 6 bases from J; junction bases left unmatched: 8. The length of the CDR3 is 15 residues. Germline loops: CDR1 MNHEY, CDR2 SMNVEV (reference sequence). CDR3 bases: TGTGCCAGCAGTTTAGGGCAGGGGGAATGGGATACGCAGTATTTT. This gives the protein CASSLGQGEWDTQYF.

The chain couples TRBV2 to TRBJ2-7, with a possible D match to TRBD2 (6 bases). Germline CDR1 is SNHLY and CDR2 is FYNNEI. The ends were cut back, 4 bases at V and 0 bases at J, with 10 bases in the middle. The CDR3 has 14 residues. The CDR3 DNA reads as TGTGCCAGCAGTGGCGGGACGTCCTCCTACGAGCAGTACTTC. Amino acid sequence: CASSGGTSSYEQYF.

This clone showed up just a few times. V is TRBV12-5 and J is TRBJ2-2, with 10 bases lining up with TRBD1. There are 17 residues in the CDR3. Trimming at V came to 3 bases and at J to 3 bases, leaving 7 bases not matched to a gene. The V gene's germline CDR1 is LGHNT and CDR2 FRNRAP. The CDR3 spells CASGFDPGQGYTGELFF. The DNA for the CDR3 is TGTGCTAGTGGTTTCGATCCGGGACAGGGGTACACCGGGGAGCTGTTTTTT.

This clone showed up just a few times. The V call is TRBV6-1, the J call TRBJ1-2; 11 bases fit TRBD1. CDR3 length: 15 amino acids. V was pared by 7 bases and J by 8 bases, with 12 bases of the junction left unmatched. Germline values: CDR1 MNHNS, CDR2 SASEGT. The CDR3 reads CASTEEAGQGGGYTF. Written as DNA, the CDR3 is TGTGCCAGCACCGAGGAGGCGGGACAGGGGGGCGGCTACACCTTC.

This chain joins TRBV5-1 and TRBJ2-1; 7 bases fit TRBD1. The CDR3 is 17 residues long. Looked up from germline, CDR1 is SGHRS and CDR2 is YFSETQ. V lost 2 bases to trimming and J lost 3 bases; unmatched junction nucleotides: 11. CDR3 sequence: CASSLIGWGQNYNEQFF. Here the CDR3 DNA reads TGCGCCAGCAGCTTAATTGGGTGGGGACAGAACTACAATGAGCAGTTCTTC.

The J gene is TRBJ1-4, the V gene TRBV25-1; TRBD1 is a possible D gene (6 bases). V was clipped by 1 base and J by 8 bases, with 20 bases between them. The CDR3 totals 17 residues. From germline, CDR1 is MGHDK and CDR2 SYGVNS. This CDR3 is CASSESFSETGKEKLFF. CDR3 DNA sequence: TGTGCCAGCAGTGAATCTTTTTCCGAGACAGGTAAAGAAAAACTGTTTTTT. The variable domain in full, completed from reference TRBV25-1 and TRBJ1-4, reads EADIYQTPRYLVIGTGKKITLECSQTMGHDKMYWYQQDPGMELHLIHYSYGVNSTEKGDLSSESTVSRIRTEHFPLTLESARPSHTSQYLCASSESFSETGKEKLFFGSGTQLSVL.

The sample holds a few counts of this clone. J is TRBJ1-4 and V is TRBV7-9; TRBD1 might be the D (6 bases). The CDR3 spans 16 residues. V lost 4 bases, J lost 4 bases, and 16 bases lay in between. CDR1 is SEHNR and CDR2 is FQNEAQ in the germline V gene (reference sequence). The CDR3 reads CASSWGGGSSNEKLFF. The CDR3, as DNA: TGTGCCAGCAGCTGGGGGGGCGGGAGTAGTAATGAAAAACTGTTTTTT.

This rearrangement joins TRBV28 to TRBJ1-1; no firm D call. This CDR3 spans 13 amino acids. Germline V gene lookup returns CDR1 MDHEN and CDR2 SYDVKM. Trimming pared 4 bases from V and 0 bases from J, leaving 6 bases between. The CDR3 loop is CASSSPLNTEAFF. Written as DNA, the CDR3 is TGTGCCAGCAGTTCTCCTTTGAACACTGAAGCTTTCTTT.

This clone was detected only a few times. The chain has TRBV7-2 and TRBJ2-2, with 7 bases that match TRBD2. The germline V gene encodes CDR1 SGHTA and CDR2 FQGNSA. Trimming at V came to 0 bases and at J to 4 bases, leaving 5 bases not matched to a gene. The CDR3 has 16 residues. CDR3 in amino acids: CASSLAPLAVTGELFF. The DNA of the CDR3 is TGTGCCAGCAGCTTAGCACCCCTAGCGGTCACCGGGGAGCTGTTTTTT.

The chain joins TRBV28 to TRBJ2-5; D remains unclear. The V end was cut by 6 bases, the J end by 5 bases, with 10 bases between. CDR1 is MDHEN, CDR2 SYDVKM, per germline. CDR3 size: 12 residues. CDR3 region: CASSLLQETQYF. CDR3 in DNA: TGTGCCAGCAGCCTCCTTCAGGAGACCCAGTACTTC.

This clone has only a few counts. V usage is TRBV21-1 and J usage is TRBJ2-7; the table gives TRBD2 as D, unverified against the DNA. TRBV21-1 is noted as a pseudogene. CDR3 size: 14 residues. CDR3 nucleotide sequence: TGTGCCAGCAGCCCCACTAGTCTCTACTACGAGCAGTACTTC. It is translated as CASSPTSLYYEQYF.